This T cell receptor (beta chain) was sequenced in a study of blood T cell repertoires in COVID-19. Study-wide context: The study drew acute and convalescent COVID-19 samples from the United States, Italy and Spain. T cells, B-cell-depleted T cells, or PBMCs supplied cDNA or gDNA.

The CDR3 extends over 13 amino acids. CDR1 and CDR2 from the germline V gene are SGHRS and YFSETQ. V lost 0 bases, J lost 6 bases, and 4 bases lay in between. The participants were between about 18 and 90 years old and came from 20 to 30 US areas. Original processing notes: Amplified reference gene primers provided the basis for estimating nucleated cell counts. The table came from immunoSEQ multiplex PCR; TCRdb's copy has only in-frame clones and leaves some out. Clonal size and the V and J genes are those of that table, whereas D and trimming came from the DNA. Here the sample spans some 410,000 clones, roughly 88% being singletons. This clone was counted a single time.

This chain connects TRBV5-1 to TRBJ2-6; no clear D gene. Sequencing was performed on PBMCs or T cells enriched from blood (not recorded which). This TCR was recovered from a woman under 40 with acute COVID-19. The chain's CDR3 is CASSLVAANVLTF. The CDR3 DNA is TGCGCCAGCAGCTTGGTGGCGGCCAACGTCCTGACTTTC.